The 14 T cell receptor beta chains below were found in one sample sequenced in a study of T cell responses to AZD1222 COVID-19 vaccine (dated by TCRdb to about 2021). What the time point label conveys for this sample: baseline before first vaccination. Libraries were prepared through the immunoSEQ multiplex PCR assay. This is the immuneACCESS table as TCRdb keeps it, with only in-frame sequences that have V and J called. A part of the clones is gone; compared with another copy, unresolved V genes explain less than half, and the rest is unexplained. The sample table holds roughly 110,000 clones, of which approximately 89% were seen once. The top ten constitute roughly a fifth of the sample. The sequencing here drew on peripheral blood, taken on day 0 of AZD1222 vaccination. These receptors originate from an adult in good health.

The V gene is TRBV5-1, the J gene TRBJ2-7; weak D call: TRBD1 (6 bases). The CDR3 sequence is 16 residues long. V was clipped by 5 bases and J by 3 bases, with 21 bases between them. Germline assignment: CDR1 SGHRS and CDR2 YFSETQ. The CDR3 coding sequence is TGCGCCAGCAGTTCCACAAGGGGGTTCGAGAACTACGAGCAGTACTTC. Its protein is CASSSTRGFENYEQYF.

This clone was seen once. The V gene is TRBV2, the J gene TRBJ2-2; 7 bases are a match to TRBD2. Trimming removed 4 bases from V and 6 bases from J; junction bases left unmatched: 2. CDR3 length: 13 amino acids. Germline V gives CDR1 SNHLY, CDR2 FYNNEI. The CDR3 here is CASSVRGAGELFF. The CDR3 coding sequence is TGTGCCAGCAGTGTCCGGGGGGCCGGGGAGCTGTTTTTT. Variable domain in full (rest from reference TRBV2 and TRBJ2-2): EPEVTQTPSHQVTQMGQEVILRCVPISNHLYFYWYRQILGQKVEFLVSFYNNEISEKSEIFDDQFSVERPDGSNFTLKIRSTKLEDSAMYFCASSVRGAGELFFGEGSRLTVL.

V usage is TRBV10-3 and J usage is TRBJ2-1; D gene ambiguous. CDR1 ENHRY and CDR2 SYGVKD come from the germline V gene. V lost 4 bases to trimming and J lost 8 bases, with 12 bases between them. The CDR3 has 13 amino acids. CDR3 sequence (DNA): TGTGCCATCAGTGCCCAATTCCGCGATGAGCAGTTCTTC. It yields the protein CAISAQFRDEQFF.

The chain recombines TRBV7-2 with TRBJ2-2; TRBD2 agrees at 8 bases. From germline, CDR1 is SGHTA and CDR2 FQGNSA. Germline trimming cut 5 bases from V and 4 bases from J; bases unmatched to any gene: 6. There are 15 residues in the CDR3. CDR3 loop: CASSPGRALTGELFF. The CDR3 nucleotides are TGTGCCAGCAGCCCCGGGAGGGCACTCACCGGGGAGCTGTTTTTT.

In DNA form, the CDR3 reads TGTGCCAGCAGTCCCTTAGGCGGGAACTATGGCTACACCTTC. This translates into CASSPLGGNYGYTF. This sequence joins TRBV28 and TRBJ1-2; D gene ambiguous. The V end was cut by 5 bases, the J end by 2 bases, with 12 bases between. The CDR3 sequence is 14 residues long. CDR1 is MDHEN, CDR2 SYDVKM, per germline.

V is TRBV20-1 and J is TRBJ2-5, with no clear D. The CDR3 length is 11 residues. CDR1 DFQATT and CDR2 SNEGSKA come from the germline V gene (reference sequence). In nucleotides, the CDR3 is TGCAGCAGCCCATCCCAAGAGACCCAGTACTTC. Its translation: CSSPSQETQYF.

The chain has TRBV27 and TRBJ1-2, with TRBD1 matching over 7 bases. This CDR3 has 13 residues. Germline assignment: CDR1 MNHEY and CDR2 SMNVEV (reference sequence). The trim removed 5 bases at V and 8 bases at J, leaving 8 bases unmatched. CDR3 nucleotides: TGTGCCAGCAGTGCAGGGGGATCCGGGGGCTACACCTTC. This sequence encodes CASSAGGSGGYTF.

The chain carries TRBV9 and TRBJ2-3, with TRBD2 matching over 8 bases. V gave up 0 bases and J gave up 0 bases; unmatched junction bases: 3. Germline V gene lookup returns CDR1 SGDLS and CDR2 YYNGEE. CDR3 length: 16 amino acids. CDR3 bases: TGTGCCAGCAGCGTAGCCGCGGGGGGCAGCACAGATACGCAGTATTTT. Translated: CASSVAAGGSTDTQYF. The full variable domain, its missing parts supplied by reference TRBV9 and TRBJ2-3, is DSGVTQTPKHLITATGQRVTLRCSPRSGDLSVYWYQQSLDQGLQFLIQYYNGEERAKGNILERFSAQQFPDLHSELNLSSLELGDSALYFCASSVAAGGSTDTQYFGPGTRLTVL.

The chain couples TRBV6-5 to TRBJ2-5; D uncertain. This CDR3 region has 14 residues. In germline, CDR1 is MNHEY, CDR2 SVGAGI. The V end was cut by 8 bases, the J end by 0 bases, with 13 bases between. For the CDR3, the DNA is TGTGCCAGCCCCAGAACCGGGTACCAAGAGACCCAGTACTTC. This gives the protein CASPRTGYQETQYF.

V and J are TRBV6-5 and TRBJ2-3; a weak D match, TRBD1 (7 bases). V was cut by 6 bases and J by 4 bases, with 11 bases left in between. There are 13 residues in the CDR3. From germline, CDR1 is MNHEY and CDR2 SVGAGI. The CDR3 reads CASREGAPDTQYF. DNA of the CDR3: TGTGCCAGCAGGGAGGGGGCACCAGATACGCAGTATTTT.

The chain is built from TRBV10-3 and TRBJ2-1; 8 bases are shared with TRBD1. This CDR3 is built from 15 residues. Germline lookup yields CDR1 ENHRY and CDR2 SYGVKD. Trimming at V came to 2 bases and at J to 5 bases, leaving 5 bases not matched to a gene. CDR3 sequence reads: CAISEVDREDNEQFF. The CDR3 DNA reads TGTGCCATCAGTGAGGTGGACAGGGAGGACAATGAGCAGTTCTTC.

The chain links TRBV28 to TRBJ1-2; D gene unclear. The CDR3 has 13 residues. The germline CDR1 and CDR2 sequences are MDHEN and SYDVKM. Deletions cut 5 bases from V and 7 bases from J, with 14 bases between. CDR3 loop: CASSPRSGFGYTF. CDR3 in DNA: TGTGCCAGCAGTCCCAGGTCGGGGTTTGGCTACACCTTC.

This chain links TRBV7-7 with TRBJ2-5; 7 nucleotides agree with TRBD2. The CDR3 runs 14 residues. After removal of 5 bases from V and 2 bases from J, the junction contained 5 bases not matched to a gene. Germline V lookup: CDR1 SSHAT, CDR2 FNYEAQ (reference sequence). The CDR3 is CASSATGLQETQYF. The CDR3 DNA reads TGTGCCAGCAGCGCCACGGGACTACAAGAGACCCAGTACTTC.

This clone was observed a handful of times. The V gene is TRBV11-2, the J gene TRBJ2-3; D may be TRBD1 or TRBD2 (5 bases each). The V end lost 5 bases, the J end lost 0 bases, and 15 bases lay between the germline ends. The CDR3 is 16 residues long. CDR1 and CDR2 from the germline V gene are SGHAT and FQNNGV. The CDR3 here is CASSPGDRASTDTQYF. CDR3 DNA: TGTGCCAGCAGCCCCGGGGACCGTGCTAGCACAGATACGCAGTATTTT. Complete variable domain (other parts from reference TRBV11-2 and TRBJ2-3): EAGVAQSPRYKIIEKRQSVAFWCNPISGHATLYWYQQILGQGPKLLIQFQNNGVVDDSQLPKDRFSAERLKGVDSTLKIQPAKLEDSAVYLCASSPGDRASTDTQYFGPGTRLTVL.